A selection of T cell receptor beta chains follows, all from one sample in a study of blood T cell repertoires in COVID-19. Produced via immunoSEQ multiplex PCR; TCRdb's table is partial and in-frame only. The data contain approximately 150,000 clones, approximately 85% of them singletons. The specimen sequenced was peripheral blood. The origin of the receptors is a man aged 35 to 55 with acute or convalescent COVID-19. Each CDR3 is given with its conserved first and last residue. A D gene is named only where the DNA matches it firmly. Size tells how often a clone was seen (once, few, many) or the class of an expanded clone, and some rows leave it out.

d_gene: TRBD2; v_gene: TRBV9; j_gene: TRBJ2-3; abundance: .; CDR3nt: TGTGCCAGCAGCGCCCCGGGACTAGCGGGGGGCTTTAGCACAGATACGCAGTATTTT; CDR3aa: CASSAPGLAGGFSTDTQYF
d_gene: .; v_gene: TRBV20-1; j_gene: TRBJ1-1; abundance: .; CDR3nt: TGCAGTGCTAACGAGCGGGAAGCTTTCTTT; CDR3aa: CSANEREAFF
d_gene: TRBD2; v_gene: TRBV7-8; j_gene: TRBJ2-3; abundance: .; CDR3nt: TGTGCCAGCAGCTTTGAGAGCCGACTAGCGGGGGTGGGAACAGATACGCAGTATTTT; CDR3aa: CASSFESRLAGVGTDTQYF
d_gene: .; v_gene: TRBV18; j_gene: TRBJ1-3; abundance: .; CDR3nt: TGTGCCAGCTCACTGGAGTCCGGAAGCTCTGGAAACACCATATATTTT; CDR3aa: CASSLESGSSGNTIYF
d_gene: TRBD2; v_gene: TRBV11-2; j_gene: TRBJ2-2; abundance: .; CDR3nt: TGTGCCAGCAGCTTACTGGGAACTAGCGGGGGGGAGCTGTTTTTT; CDR3aa: CASSLLGTSGGELFF
d_gene: .; v_gene: TRBV24-1; j_gene: TRBJ2-6; abundance: few; CDR3nt: TGTGCCACCAGTGCCTCGGGTCGGGGATCTGGGGCCAACGTCCTGACTTTC; CDR3aa: CATSASGRGSGANVLTF
d_gene: TRBD1; v_gene: TRBV5-1; j_gene: TRBJ2-2; abundance: .; CDR3nt: TGCGCCAGCAGCCACCGTCCCGGGACAGGGACGAGGGCCACCGGGGAGCTGTTTTTT; CDR3aa: CASSHRPGTGTRATGELFF
d_gene: .; v_gene: TRBV3-1/TRBV3-2; j_gene: TRBJ1-2; abundance: .; CDR3nt: TGTGCCAGCAGCCAAAGCATGGGAGGTTATGGCTACACCTTC; CDR3aa: CASSQSMGGYGYTF
d_gene: .; v_gene: TRBV18; j_gene: TRBJ1-3; abundance: .; CDR3nt: TGTGCCAGCTCAGAGGGACTGCCCTCTGGAAACACCATATATTTT; CDR3aa: CASSEGLPSGNTIYF
d_gene: .; v_gene: TRBV12-3/TRBV12-4; j_gene: TRBJ2-1; abundance: .; CDR3nt: TGTGCCAGCACCTTATCCTACAATGAGCAGTTCTTC; CDR3aa: CASTLSYNEQFF
d_gene: .; v_gene: TRBV7-9; j_gene: TRBJ1-1; abundance: .; CDR3nt: TGTGCCAGCAGCCCCCCCAACGATCTAAAAATTGAAGCTTTCTTT; CDR3aa: CASSPPNDLKIEAFF
d_gene: .; v_gene: TRBV6-5; j_gene: TRBJ1-5; abundance: .; CDR3nt: TGTGCCAGCAGCCCCGAGACACGACAGCCCCAGCATTTT; CDR3aa: CASSPETRQPQHF
d_gene: .; v_gene: TRBV2; j_gene: TRBJ2-3; abundance: .; CDR3nt: TGTGCCAGCAGTTACGGGGGCACAGATACGCAGTATTTT; CDR3aa: CASSYGGTDTQYF
d_gene: .; v_gene: TRBV27; j_gene: TRBJ1-2; abundance: .; CDR3nt: TGTGCCAGCAGGTCGGGGGCTAACTATGGCTACACCTTC; CDR3aa: CASRSGANYGYTF
d_gene: .; v_gene: TRBV5-1; j_gene: TRBJ1-3; abundance: .; CDR3nt: TGCGCCAGCAGCTCCCAGGGAGGGACAACTGGAAACACCATATATTTT; CDR3aa: CASSSQGGTTGNTIYF
d_gene: TRBD2; v_gene: TRBV7-9; j_gene: TRBJ2-3; abundance: .; CDR3nt: TGTGCCAGCAGCGACGGACTAGGAGACCCAGATACGCAGTATTTT; CDR3aa: CASSDGLGDPDTQYF
d_gene: .; v_gene: TRBV29-1; j_gene: TRBJ2-1; abundance: .; CDR3nt: TGCAGCGTTGCTTCGCCAGGGGCGGACTACAATGAGCAGTTCTTC; CDR3aa: CSVASPGADYNEQFF
d_gene: TRBD1; v_gene: TRBV5-4; j_gene: TRBJ1-2; abundance: .; CDR3nt: TGTGCCAGCAGCCCGACAGGGGACTATGGCTACACCTTC; CDR3aa: CASSPTGDYGYTF
d_gene: TRBD1; v_gene: TRBV5-1; j_gene: TRBJ1-2; abundance: few; CDR3nt: TGCGCCAGCAGCTTGTACCAGGGGGCGGAGAACTATGGCTACACCTTC; CDR3aa: CASSLYQGAENYGYTF
d_gene: TRBD1; v_gene: TRBV7-9; j_gene: TRBJ1-2; abundance: .; CDR3nt: TGTGCCAGCAGCCCAGGGGGAAGGGGAGCCTATGGCTACACCTTC; CDR3aa: CASSPGGRGAYGYTF
d_gene: .; v_gene: TRBV19; j_gene: TRBJ1-5; abundance: .; CDR3nt: TGTGCCAGCCTACAGAATTCCATTAGCAATCAGCCCCAGCATTTT; CDR3aa: CASLQNSISNQPQHF
d_gene: .; v_gene: TRBV5-1; j_gene: TRBJ2-1; abundance: .; CDR3nt: TGCGCCAGCAGCTCCGTTGACCGGAGTTACAATGAGCAGTTCTTC; CDR3aa: CASSSVDRSYNEQFF
d_gene: .; v_gene: TRBV5-6; j_gene: TRBJ2-7; abundance: .; CDR3nt: TGTGCCAGCAGCCGACGGACTGAAAGAACTGGGGACGAGCAGTACTTC; CDR3aa: CASSRRTERTGDEQYF
d_gene: TRBD2; v_gene: TRBV19; j_gene: TRBJ2-1; abundance: .; CDR3nt: TGTGCCAGTAGTATTTTCCTGGGACTAGCGGGGCGCAATGAGCAGTTCTTC; CDR3aa: CASSIFLGLAGRNEQFF
d_gene: .; v_gene: TRBV7-9; j_gene: TRBJ1-2; abundance: .; CDR3nt: TGTGCCAGCAGCTTAGGGACCGCGGGGAAGGTTAACTATGGCTACACCTTC; CDR3aa: CASSLGTAGKVNYGYTF
d_gene: .; v_gene: TRBV11-3; j_gene: TRBJ2-2; abundance: .; CDR3nt: TGTGCCAGCAGCTTAGGGGGGGGAACGACAGGATACACCGGGGAGCTGTTTTTT; CDR3aa: CASSLGGGTTGYTGELFF
d_gene: .; v_gene: TRBV7-9; j_gene: TRBJ1-1; abundance: .; CDR3nt: TGTGCCAGCAGCTCCTTTCCGGGGGGCGAGAGGTTGTACACTGAAGCTTTCTTT; CDR3aa: CASSSFPGGERLYTEAFF
d_gene: .; v_gene: TRBV7-9; j_gene: TRBJ2-3; abundance: .; CDR3nt: TGTGCCAGCAGCCCCTCTGAGAGGGCAGATACGCAGTATTTT; CDR3aa: CASSPSERADTQYF
d_gene: TRBD1; v_gene: TRBV19; j_gene: TRBJ1-6; abundance: .; CDR3nt: TGTGCCAGTAGTTACCGGGACAGTAATTCACCCCTCCACTTT; CDR3aa: CASSYRDSNSPLHF